This T cell receptor beta chain was captured by sequencing in a study of Graves' ophthalmopathy and Graves' hyperthyroidism. RNA transcripts served as template for amplifying TCR beta CDR3 sequences. First-round RT-PCR relied on HTBI primers, and a second-round multiplex PCR came next. Using its own MiXCR run on the multiplex PCR reads, TCRdb lists one record per CDR3 protein. Of a few hundred thousand distinct CDR3 sequences listed, 35% to 40% are singletons. Trimming stripped 5 bases from V and 4 bases from J, with 9 bases between. CDR1 and CDR2 (germline): MNHEY, SMNVEV (reference sequence). The CDR3 has 14 residues.

The source material was peripheral blood or thyroid tissue (not recorded which). This TCR was recovered from an adult man with Graves' hyperthyroidism. V is TRBV27 and J is TRBJ2-6, with unresolved D. The CDR3 spells CASSALRGANVLTF. CDR3 in DNA: TGTGCCAGCAGTGCTCTTCGGGGGGCCAACGTCCTGACTTTC.